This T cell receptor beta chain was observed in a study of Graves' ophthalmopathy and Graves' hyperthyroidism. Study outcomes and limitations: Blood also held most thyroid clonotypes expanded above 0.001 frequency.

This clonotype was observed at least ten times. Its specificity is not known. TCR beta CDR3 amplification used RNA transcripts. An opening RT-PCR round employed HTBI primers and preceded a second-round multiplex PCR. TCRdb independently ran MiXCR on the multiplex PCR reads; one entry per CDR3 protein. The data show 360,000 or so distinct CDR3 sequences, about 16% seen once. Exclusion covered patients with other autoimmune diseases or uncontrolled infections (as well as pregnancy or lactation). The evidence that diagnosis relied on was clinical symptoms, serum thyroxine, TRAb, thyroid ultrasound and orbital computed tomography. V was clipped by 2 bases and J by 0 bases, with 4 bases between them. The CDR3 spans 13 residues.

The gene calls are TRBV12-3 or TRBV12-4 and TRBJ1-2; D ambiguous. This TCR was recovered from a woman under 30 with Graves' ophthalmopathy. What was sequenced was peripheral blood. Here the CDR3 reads CASSLPANYGYTF. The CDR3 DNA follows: TGTGCCAGCAGTTTACCGGCTAACTATGGCTACACCTTC.